This T cell receptor (beta chain) was obtained from a study of shared clonotypes between healthy human individuals. The germline V gene encodes CDR1 SEHNR and CDR2 FQNEAQ (reference sequence). Between the trimmed V and J ends, which lost 2 bases and 9 bases, there was a span of 17 bases. The CDR3 totals 14 residues. Here immunoSEQ multiplex PCR was the method, and the copy in TCRdb shows in-frame clones only, minus some. The sample records about 2.3 million clones, around 92% being singletons. The sequence was obtained from a man between 18 and 35 years old in good health. Some clones in this sample may be carry-over from other donors' samples. Sequencing was carried out using naive CD4+ T cells from PBMCs. Subset given: CD45RA+ positively selected. The chain recombines TRBV7-9 with TRBJ2-7, with D maybe TRBD1 (6 bases). CDR3: CASSLTAGDEVQYF. For the CDR3, the DNA is TGTGCCAGCAGCTTAACGGCAGGGGATGAGGTGCAGTACTTC.